This T cell receptor (beta chain) is from a study of blood T cell repertoires in COVID-19. The protocol was immunoSEQ multiplex PCR, while the TCRdb copy is restricted to in-frame clones and leaves out a portion. The repertoire holds some 97,000 clones, with approximately 81% as singletons. Germline CDR1 SNHLY, CDR2 FYNNEI. Trimming removed 7 bases from V and 1 base from J, with 10 bases in between. The CDR3 totals 13 residues. This chain connects TRBV2 to TRBJ1-1; D is uncertain. Sequenced input: peripheral blood. The clonotype comes from a human donor in a cohort sampled during active COVID-19. The CDR3 sequence: CASIRRENTEAFF. The CDR3 coding sequence is TGTGCCAGCATTAGAAGAGAGAACACTGAAGCTTTCTTT.